The 13 T cell receptor beta chains below all came from one sample that was sequenced in a study of Graves' ophthalmopathy and Graves' hyperthyroidism. Amplification from RNA transcripts yielded the TCR beta CDR3 regions. RT-PCR was first run with HTBI primers, then multiplex PCR in a second round. TCRdb independently ran MiXCR on the multiplex PCR reads; one entry per CDR3 protein. The sample has 600,000 to 700,000 distinct CDR3 sequences; more than 40% are singletons. Sequencing input: peripheral blood. All receptors come from an adult man with Graves' ophthalmopathy.

V is TRBV12-3 or TRBV12-4 and J is TRBJ1-4; D ambiguous. The germline V and J ends were trimmed by 3 bases and 0 bases, with 5 bases remaining between them. CDR3 size: 14 residues. CDR3 DNA sequence: TGTGCCAGCAGTTTCAATGCAACTAATGAAAAACTGTTTTTT. Translated: CASSFNATNEKLFF.

V and J are TRBV7-2 and TRBJ2-5; D is possibly TRBD1 or TRBD2 (5 bases each). Germline CDR1 SGHTA, CDR2 FQGNSA. Trimming removed 5 bases at V and 0 bases at J, with 16 bases between. The CDR3 loop spans 16 amino acids. The CDR3 bases are TGTGCCAGCAGCCAGTTGGGAGAGGGGAACCAAGAGACCCAGTACTTC. It codes for CASSQLGEGNQETQYF.

This clonotype was found many times. This chain joins TRBV12-3 or TRBV12-4 and TRBJ1-5; the match to TRBD1 covers 10 bases. V shed 4 bases and J 4 bases; nucleotides not matched to a gene: 4. The CDR3 covers 15 residues. CDR3 DNA: TGTGCCAGCAGTTCCGGGACAGGGGCGAATCAGCCCCAGCATTTT. Translation: CASSSGTGANQPQHF.

This clonotype was seen ten or more times. The J gene is TRBJ1-1, the V gene TRBV12-3 or TRBV12-4; no firm D call. This CDR3 comprises 13 residues. V was cut by 5 bases and J by 0 bases, with 7 bases left in between. This CDR3 reads CASSRYLNTEAFF. CDR3 bases: TGTGCCAGCAGTCGGTACCTGAACACTGAAGCTTTCTTT.

This clonotype occurred many times. The chain has TRBV10-3 and TRBJ1-2; 7 bases map to TRBD1. The germline V gene has CDR1 ENHRY and CDR2 SYGVKD. After removal of 0 bases from V and 2 bases from J, the junction contained 0 bases not matched to a gene. This CDR3 contains 14 residues. The CDR3 protein is CAISESGQNYGYTF. The CDR3 coding sequence is TGTGCCATCAGTGAGTCGGGACAGAACTATGGCTACACCTTC.

As for this clonotype: The CDR3 carries no conserved terminal phenylalanine or tryptophan, so it likely arises from a read error. The DNA is omitted, as the CDR3 cannot be located on it reliably, and the CDR3 follows TCRdb's listing. This chain connects TRBV10-3 to TRBJ1-6; TRBD1, the table's D call, lacks a check against the DNA. Germline-derived CDR1 and CDR2 are ENHRY and SYGVKD. The CDR3 length equals 10 residues, ends included. The CDR3 region is CAISVIIGTG.

Ten or more counts support this clonotype. Its ends do not fully match the called genes, so a read error is possible. This chain uses TRBV10-2 with TRBJ1-6; TRBD1 agrees at 7 bases. Germline CDR1 and CDR2: WSHSY and SAAADI. This CDR3 region has 11 residues. The CDR3 spells CASRGSGPLHF. For the CDR3, the DNA is TGCGCGAGCAGGGGGTCAGGACCCCTCCACTTT.

This clonotype was seen a handful of times. The chain is built from TRBV7-8 and TRBJ1-5; 9 bases are shared with TRBD1. J gave up 0 bases and V 5 bases, and 8 bases lay outside the gene matches. The germline V gene has CDR1 SGHVS and CDR2 FQNEAQ. The CDR3 has 17 residues. CDR3 DNA: TGTGCCAGCAGCCCCGGGACAGGGTTTTTTAGCAATCAGCCCCAGCATTTT. Its protein is CASSPGTGFFSNQPQHF.

On this clonotype: This may come from a read error, since a much larger clone is one base off. This chain's CDR3 is CSAVPALRSNRPQHF. In nucleotides, the CDR3 is TGCAGTGCCGTCCCTGCTCTGAGGAGCAATCGGCCCCAGCATTTT. The V call is TRBV20-1, the J call TRBJ1-5; D not resolved. CDR1 is DFQATT, CDR2 SNEGSKA, per germline (reference sequence). The CDR3 covers 15 residues.

The sample holds many counts of this clonotype. This chain uses TRBV2 with TRBJ2-2, with 7 bases matching TRBD1. The trim removed 5 bases at V and 7 bases at J, leaving 1 base unmatched. The CDR3 sequence is 12 residues long. Germline assignment: CDR1 SNHLY and CDR2 FYNNEI. DNA of the CDR3: TGTGCCAGCAGTCGACAGGGCGGGGAGCTGTTTTTT. It is translated as CASSRQGGELFF. Filled out from reference TRBV2 and TRBJ2-2, the complete variable domain reads EPEVTQTPSHQVTQMGQEVILRCVPISNHLYFYWYRQILGQKVEFLVSFYNNEISEKSEIFDDQFSVERPDGSNFTLKIRSTKLEDSAMYFCASSRQGGELFFGEGSRLTVL.

This clonotype was counted between two and nine times. The genes are TRBV19 and TRBJ1-6; D perhaps matches TRBD1 (5 bases). Germline V gene sequence: CDR1 LNHDA, CDR2 SQIVND (reference sequence). This CDR3 comprises 15 residues. Trimming removed 5 bases at V and 3 bases at J, with 11 bases between. CDR3 amino acids: CASSSQGLYNSPLHF. The CDR3 DNA reads TGTGCCAGTAGTTCCCAGGGCCTCTATAATTCACCCCTCCACTTT.

The chain combines TRBV18 with TRBJ2-7; TRBD1 might be the D (6 bases). Germline CDR1 and CDR2: KGHSH and LQKENI. Trimming shortened V by 6 bases and J by 1 base, and 16 bases separated the two germline ends. This CDR3 comprises 15 residues. The CDR3 protein is CASSPQDSISYEQYF. CDR3 nucleotides: TGTGCCAGCTCGCCCCAGGACAGCATTTCCTACGAGCAGTACTTC.

This clonotype was counted at least ten times. The chain joins TRBV6-6 to TRBJ1-1, with D maybe TRBD1 (5 bases). The CDR3 is 13 amino acids. Germline values: CDR1 MNHNY, CDR2 SVGAGI (reference sequence). Trimming left V 7 bases short and J 4 bases short, with 13 bases between. The CDR3 DNA follows: TGTGCCAGCAAGCGGGGGGGGACCACTGAAGCTTTCTTT. Translated: CASKRGGTTEAFF.